This T cell receptor (beta chain) emerged from a study of graft-versus-host responses after intestinal transplantation. Overall study context: Among the recipients, transplants were multivisceral, liver-intestinal, or isolated intestinal. General observations from the study: Across patients carrying graft-donor T cell macrochimerism, allografts held high graft-versus-host to host-versus-graft clonal ratios. GvH clones were found in recipient marrow; some appeared first in ileum or blood.

On this clone itself: Antigen specificity is unknown.

V was clipped by 4 bases and J by 4 bases; unmatched bases: 6. The CDR3 is 15 amino acids. Germline V gene lookup returns CDR1 MGHRA and CDR2 YSYEKL. Method: immunoSEQ multiplex PCR; TCRdb's copy keeps in-frame clones and lacks some. The sample shows 5,200 or so clones, approximately 70% of them seen only once. The chain combines TRBV4-1 with TRBJ2-1; 8 positions match TRBD1. The sequence came from a human patient who received an intestinal transplant, so some T cells may come from the graft donor. Sequencing used PBMCs, obtained 300 to 340 days after intestinal transplant. The CDR3 region is CASSPDRAVYNEQFF. CDR3 nucleotides: TGCGCCAGCAGCCCGGACAGGGCTGTATACAATGAGCAGTTCTTC.